This T cell receptor (beta chain) was recovered during a study of blood T cell repertoires in COVID-19. Across the study: COVID-19 samples collected from the United States, Italy and Spain covered acute and convalescent phases. Sources were T cells, B-cell-depleted T cells, or PBMCs; the material itself was cDNA or gDNA.

The germline CDR1 and CDR2 sequences are SGHVS and FQNEAQ. V was shortened by 1 base and J by 5 bases, with 11 bases between the two germline ends. The length of the CDR3 is 14 residues. Authors' analysis steps: The authors estimated nucleated cell counts from reference gene primer amplification. Using immunoSEQ multiplex PCR, the repertoire was profiled, and TCRdb retains in-frame clones only, with some absent. That table is the source of V, J and clone size, and D and trimming were worked out from the DNA. Of about 98,000 clones in the sample, nearly 90% were seen once. The sample was peripheral blood. This chain uses TRBV7-8 with TRBJ2-5; tentative D call: TRBD2 (6 bases). This receptor was identified in a man in his 70s with acute or convalescent COVID-19. CDR3 loop: CASSLVNSGETQYF. The CDR3 DNA is TGTGCCAGCAGCTTAGTCAACAGCGGGGAGACCCAGTACTTC.